Sequencing of this TCR beta chain was carried out in a study of T cell responses to AZD1222 COVID-19 vaccine. Findings and limits, study-wide: Repertoires in all cases were sampled only once the peak T cell response had passed. The study reported that nearly half of spike-specific TCRs target unmutated variant regions. Recipients of two AZD1222 doses showed rising Spike-specific TCR breadth and depth.

Details on this clone: Its antigen is unknown.

The germline V and J ends were trimmed by 2 bases and 3 bases, with 11 bases remaining between them. Germline loops: CDR1 SGHAT, CDR2 FQNNGV. The CDR3 runs to 14 residues. The data were produced by immunoSEQ multiplex PCR, yet TCRdb's version contains in-frame clones alone and is incomplete. Among 150,000 to 200,000 clones listed, around 88% were seen once. The input for sequencing was peripheral blood, taken on day 0 of AZD1222 vaccination. The clonotype comes from an adult in good health. The chain has TRBV11-2 and TRBJ2-7; D gene unclear. CDR3 amino acids: CASSLNGQYYEQYF. Here the CDR3 DNA reads TGTGCCAGCAGCTTAAATGGTCAATACTACGAGCAGTACTTC.